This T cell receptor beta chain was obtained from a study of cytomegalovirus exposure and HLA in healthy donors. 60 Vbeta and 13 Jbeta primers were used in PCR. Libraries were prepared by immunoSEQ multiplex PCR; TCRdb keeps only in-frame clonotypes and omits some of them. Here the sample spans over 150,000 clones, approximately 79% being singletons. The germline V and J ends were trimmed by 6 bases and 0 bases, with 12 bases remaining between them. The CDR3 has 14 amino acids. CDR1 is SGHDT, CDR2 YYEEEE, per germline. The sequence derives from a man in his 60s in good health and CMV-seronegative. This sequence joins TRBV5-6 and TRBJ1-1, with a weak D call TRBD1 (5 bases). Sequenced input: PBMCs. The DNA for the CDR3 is TGTGCCAGCACCCCGGGGGGGATGAACACTGAAGCTTTCTTT. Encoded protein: CASTPGGMNTEAFF.